The rows below give T cell receptor beta chains drawn from one sample of a study of cytomegalovirus exposure and HLA in healthy donors. Generated by immunoSEQ multiplex PCR, the TCRdb table keeps only in-frame clones and is missing some. Altogether 100,000 or so clones are present, roughly 76% being singletons, with the ten largest covering about 2.5%. The sequencing sample was made of PBMCs. The receptors stem from a man aged 50 to 59 in good health and CMV-seronegative. CDR3s include the opening cysteine and the closing phenylalanine or tryptophan. A D gene is named only where the DNA matches it firmly. Expanded clones get a size class; other rows say once, few or many, or leave the size out.

length	J	size	V	D	CDR3	DNA
14	TRBJ1-2	.	TRBV28	TRBD1	CASSFGDRVNGYTF	TGTGCCAGCAGTTTTGGGGACAGGGTAAATGGCTACACCTTC
17	TRBJ2-5	.	TRBV6-1	.	CASSDLTGLPYQETQYF	TGTGCCAGCAGTGATCTTACTGGACTCCCGTACCAAGAGACCCAGTACTTC
14	TRBJ2-7	.	TRBV6-5	.	CASRRGASIGEQYF	TGTGCCAGCAGACGCGGGGCCAGTATAGGCGAGCAGTACTTC
16	TRBJ1-1	.	TRBV7-9	TRBD1	CASSPGQGNDYTEAFF	TGTGCCAGCAGCCCGGGACAGGGGAATGATTACACTGAAGCTTTCTTT
15	TRBJ2-7	once	TRBV14	TRBD1	CASSQRTGIPNEQYF	TGTGCCAGCAGCCAACGGACAGGGATCCCCAACGAGCAGTACTTC
13	TRBJ2-7	.	TRBV2	TRBD1	CASRTGGEYEQYF	TGTGCCAGCAGAACAGGGGGCGAGTACGAGCAGTACTTC
15	TRBJ2-7	.	TRBV5-4	TRBD2	CASSLVSGTPYEQYF	TGTGCCAGCAGCTTGGTTAGCGGGACACCGTACGAGCAGTACTTC
13	TRBJ2-5	.	TRBV5-4	TRBD1	CASSYDRGETQYF	TGTGCCAGCAGCTATGACAGGGGGGAGACCCAGTACTTC
14	TRBJ2-1	.	TRBV7-3	.	CASSLGLRIDEQFF	TGTGCCAGCAGCTTGGGACTCCGAATCGATGAGCAGTTCTTC
14	TRBJ2-1	few	TRBV15	TRBD2	CAPKGLAGADEQFF	TGTGCCCCGAAAGGCCTAGCGGGAGCGGATGAGCAGTTCTTC
17	TRBJ1-5	.	TRBV1	.	CTSSQDREGSRNQPQHF	TGCACCAGCAGCCAAGATCGGGAGGGGAGCAGGAATCAGCCCCAGCATTTT
14	TRBJ2-3	.	TRBV7-2	.	CASSLEASTDMQYF	TGTGCCAGCAGCTTGGAGGCCAGCACAGATATGCAGTATTTT
14	TRBJ2-2	.	TRBV5-1	.	CASSLISNAGELFF	TGCGCCAGCAGCTTAATTAGTAACGCCGGGGAGCTGTTTTTT
13	TRBJ2-1	.	TRBV29-1	.	CSVGTEPNNEQFF	TGCAGCGTTGGAACAGAACCTAACAATGAGCAGTTCTTC
16	TRBJ1-5	.	TRBV7-2	.	CASSLDSGPGWQPQHF	TGTGCCAGCAGCTTAGACTCAGGGCCCGGTTGGCAGCCCCAGCATTTT
15	TRBJ1-6	.	TRBV6-5	TRBD1	CASSPTQGARSPLHF	TGTGCCAGCAGTCCCACCCAGGGGGCCCGTTCACCCCTCCACTTT
15	TRBJ1-5	few	TRBV19	.	CASTYGGYSNQPQHF	TGTGCCAGCACGTACGGGGGATATAGCAATCAGCCCCAGCATTTT
14	TRBJ2-7	.	TRBV6-1	TRBD1	CASSRTGADYEQYF	TGTGCCAGCAGTAGGACAGGGGCCGACTACGAGCAGTACTTC
12	TRBJ1-2	.	TRBV7-7	.	CASSYRDYGYTF	TGTGCTAGCAGCTACCGGGACTATGGCTACACCTTC
18	TRBJ2-7	few	TRBV27	TRBD1	CASSLTFFMRQGSGEQYF	TGTGCCAGCAGTTTAACATTTTTTATGAGACAGGGGTCGGGAGAGCAGTACTTC
18	TRBJ1-4	.	TRBV4-3	.	CASSQEGIAGSSNEKLFF	TGCGCCAGCAGCCAAGAAGGTATCGCCGGGTCCTCTAATGAAAAACTGTTTTTT
14	TRBJ1-1	.	TRBV7-8	.	CASSHLGGNTEAFF	TGTGCCAGCAGCCACTTGGGGGGGAACACTGAAGCTTTCTTT
13	TRBJ2-7	.	TRBV4-1	.	CASSQGARYEQYF	TGCGCCAGCAGCCAAGGGGCCCGCTACGAGCAGTACTTC
17	TRBJ2-3	.	TRBV18	TRBD2	CASSPPRLAGNTDTQYF	TGTGCCAGCTCACCACCGCGACTAGCGGGGAACACAGATACGCAGTATTTT
15	TRBJ2-5	.	TRBV16	.	CASSEYQAGAETQYF	TGTGCCAGCAGCGAATACCAGGCGGGGGCAGAGACCCAGTACTTC
15	TRBJ2-1	few	TRBV5-1	.	CASSLGQGEVNEQFF	TGCGCCAGCAGCTTGGGTCAGGGTGAGGTAAATGAGCAGTTCTTC